Shown below are 9 T cell receptor beta chains from a single sample sequenced in a study of glioma-infiltrating T cells after dendritic cell vaccination. Clones were read by immunoSEQ multiplex PCR, and TCRdb kept only the in-frame ones, dropping some. The table has about 64,000 clones, 82% seen once. Sample: blood, taken before dendritic cell vaccination. The receptors come from a human donor with glioblastoma.

CDR3 sequence reads: CASRPGGYEQYF. The CDR3 DNA reads as TGTGCCAGCCGACCGGGGGGCTACGAGCAGTACTTC. The chain links TRBV28 to TRBJ2-7; 7 bases align to TRBD2. Per germline, CDR1 MDHEN and CDR2 SYDVKM. V was pared by 8 bases and J by 3 bases, with 4 bases of the junction left unmatched. This CDR3 is 12 amino acids long.

The chain employs TRBV30 and TRBJ2-7, with 8 bases that match TRBD1. This CDR3 spans 14 amino acids. Germline V gene sequence: CDR1 GTSNPN, CDR2 SVGIG (reference sequence). The J segment lost 6 bases and the V segment lost 0 bases, leaving 7 bases of the junction unmatched. As DNA, the CDR3 is TGTGCCTGGAGTGTTGTGCAGGGGGCTGGCGAGCAGTACTTC. This sequence encodes CAWSVVQGAGEQYF.

Notes on this clone: The same CDR3 can be traced to other DNA sequences in this sample. The chain joins TRBV5-1 to TRBJ1-1, with D possibly matching TRBD1 (5 bases). In germline, CDR1 is SGHRS, CDR2 YFSETQ. The CDR3 runs to 15 residues. V shed 6 bases and J shed 1 base, with 16 bases lying between them. CDR3 in amino acids: CASKAMGGQNTEAFF. In nucleotides, the CDR3 is TGCGCCAGCAAAGCAATGGGGGGTCAGAACACTGAAGCTTTCTTT.

This chain uses TRBV9 with TRBJ1-2, with D unresolved. In germline, CDR1 is SGDLS, CDR2 YYNGEE. The CDR3 contains 13 residues. The ends were cut back, 4 bases at V and 5 bases at J, with 12 bases in the middle. The CDR3 reads CASSPPVYYGYTF. The CDR3 region has the DNA TGTGCCAGCAGCCCCCCCGTTTATTATGGCTACACCTTC.

V gene TRBV10-2 combines with J gene TRBJ2-3; 11 bases are shared with TRBD2. CDR1 is WSHSY and CDR2 is SAAADI in the germline V gene. The CDR3 is 17 amino acids. J lost 4 bases, V lost 7 bases, and 13 bases had no gene match. The CDR3 DNA reads TGCGCCAGCATAAGAGGGACCCTAGCGGGGGGACCAGATACGCAGTATTTT. This encodes CASIRGTLAGGPDTQYF.

The V gene is TRBV28, the J gene TRBJ1-5, with 8 bases aligning to TRBD1. The length of the CDR3 is 15 residues. Germline CDR1 reads MDHEN; CDR2 reads SYDVKM. Trimming removed 5 bases from V and 2 bases from J; junction bases left unmatched: 5. CDR3 sequence: CASSPPGGGNQPQHF. CDR3 DNA sequence: TGTGCCAGCAGTCCCCCAGGGGGCGGCAATCAGCCCCAGCATTTT.

The rearrangement uses TRBV28 and TRBJ1-5, with unresolved D. Germline V gene lookup returns CDR1 MDHEN and CDR2 SYDVKM. The CDR3 consists of 12 residues. Trimming took off 6 bases at V and 6 bases at J, with 9 bases between the two ends. CDR3 bases: TGTGCCAGCAGGATACTAAGTCAGCCCCAGCATTTT. Translating it yields CASRILSQPQHF.

V gene TRBV5-8 combines with J gene TRBJ2-5; TRBD2 might be the D (5 bases). V lost 1 base to trimming and J lost 3 bases, with 16 bases between them. Germline CDR1 SGHTS, CDR2 YDEGEE. The CDR3 loop spans 16 amino acids. Here the CDR3 reads CASSLSQDWGEETQYF. DNA of the CDR3: TGTGCCAGCAGCTTGTCTCAGGATTGGGGAGAAGAGACCCAGTACTTC.

The V and J genes are TRBV21-1 and TRBJ2-2; the table assigns TRBD2, which was not confirmed against the DNA. TRBV21-1 constitutes a pseudogene. The CDR3 length is 13 residues. This CDR3 is CASRPGATGELFF. CDR3 nucleotides: TGTGCCAGCAGACCGGGAGCCACCGGGGAGCTGTTTTTT.